This T cell receptor beta chain was recorded in a study of blood T cells in healthy people across ages (dated by TCRdb to the mid-2010s). Turning to the overall study: In model experiments, roughly one uniquely barcoded TCR beta cDNA molecule per two T cells was captured by template switching. The study measured age-related changes in TCR beta repertoire diversity using deep sequencing normalized with unique cDNA molecular identifiers. Donors were grouped into four age groups: young (average about 15 years), middle-aged (less than 40), aged (62) and long-lived (approximately 75). Using the same blood draw, the study looked at two additional independent replicas of 1 million unique cDNA reads for two donors, one aged 18 to 30 and the other aged 80 or older.

In the germline V gene, CDR1 corresponds to LGHNA and CDR2 to YNFKEQ. Trimming leaves V shorter by 4 bases and J shorter by 4 bases, with the junction holding 10 bases beyond the gene matches. The CDR3 spans 16 residues, from the cysteine through the phenylalanine. Only the CDR3 portion is preserved as DNA: 48 bases, with reading frame beginning at the first base. Systemically healthy Caucasian individuals from Russia, 35 to 40 in total and aged roughly 6 to 95 years, were included as donors. Each donor gave roughly 9 milliliters of peripheral blood, drawn into EDTA-treated Vacutainer tubes. PBMCs were isolated by Ficoll-Paque density-gradient centrifugation, with at least 6.5 million obtained per sample. Trizol reagent was used to extract total RNA from PBMCs, with at least 6 micrograms per sample. Naive CD45RAhigh/CD27high T cell percentages were measured by flow cytometry on a PBMC aliquot from every donor.

The investigation overall reported the following: Bulk unsorted PBMC profiling prevented conclusive comparison of naive and antigen-experienced compartments. As age increased, observed TCR beta diversity per million T cells dropped in a roughly linear way, and a significant reduction was already evident by age approximately 40. There was a strong correlation between observed TCR beta diversity and the percentage of naive T cells measured by flow cytometry. Because donor CMV infection status was unknown, age-related changes in expanded clonotypes were potentially confounded. Estimates of total diversity based on one million sequenced T cells were considered lower bounds and underestimates. Compared with the aged group, the long-lived group had more naive CD4+ T cells, fewer expanded clones and increased TCR diversity, a pattern suggesting age selection.

Receptor amplification or capture employed 5' RACE. These reads were obtained on an Illumina HiSeq 2500. A second PCR of roughly 7 to 11 cycles was run with a J-beta primer mix and a sample-barcoded 5' primer. Each TCR beta cDNA molecule received a unique molecular identifier from a template-switch 5' adaptor carrying 12 random nucleotides. Each sample yielded at least 2.5 million CDR3-containing paired-end reads. The Mint cDNA synthesis kit, primed by a TRBC-specific oligonucleotide, was used to synthesize first-strand cDNA from all RNA. Following uracil-DNA glycosylase treatment, all cDNA underwent a first 18-cycle PCR with the universal primers M1SS and BC2_uni_R. Concerning the study's data processing: For normalization, 1 million high-quality reads were randomly selected from each sample, with every read carrying a distinct molecular identifier. Reads sharing molecular identifiers were discarded rather than binned into consensus sequences. MiTCR, with a Q25 quality threshold and the strictest error-elimination algorithm, was used for CDR3 identification, clonotype clustering and error correction. A nonparametric unseen species model using Euler transformation provided a lower-bound estimate of total TCR beta diversity. TCRdb handled the public reads itself, with Q25 trimming in fastp and clone calling in MiXCR, and kept productive beta chains. CDR3 protein sequences are deduplicated, and each keeps its most common genes and DNA. These V and J calls rely on TCRdb rather than the paper's analysis. Recorded for this sample are roughly 800,000 distinct CDR3 sequences; roughly 24% of them occurred a single time. In total, the top ten clones hold 3% of the sample.

Of note for this clonotype: Its antigen is still unknown. The sample holds no much larger clone one base away, and base qualities are not on file.

These sequences were also reported in another study, on T cells of mothers and their children. The second study reports: Nine systemically healthy Caucasian individuals, comprising three mothers and their six children, were included as donors. cDNA synthesis used all of the extracted RNA, with roughly 1.6 ug of RNA in each 15 ul reaction. In the second PCR, the M1S primer added sample barcodes and 2-4 random nucleotides. Each mother yielded over 9.5 million TCR beta CDR3 reads and each child about 3 million reads. Thymic selection similarly shapes TCR recombination output in related and unrelated pairs, with minor effect from inherited differences. Normalized repertoire overlap was always found to be slightly, but never significantly, higher in related mother-child pairs than in unrelated mother-child pairs. Persistent microchimeric T cell clones were not detected, at a sensitivity of about 100 clones per million clonotypes. The study used deep NGS to compare TCR beta repertoires of mothers and children, seeking features distinguishing related mother-child pairs from unrelated individuals. The mean age was approximately 41 +/- 4 years for the mothers and around 10 +/- 4 years for the children. Libraries were sequenced on Illumina HiSeq 2000 with 100+100 nt paired-end reads after adapter ligation with NEBNext reagents. To prevent cross-contamination, the mother and child libraries were prepared a month apart and were sequenced in separate runs. Each donor had between roughly 450,000 and 2,100,000 distinct TCR beta clonotypes identified. Naive TCR beta clonotypes were estimated from low-frequency clonotypes matched to each donor's FACS-determined naive share, without sorting.

Recombination connected TRBV4-2 to TRBJ1-2; TRBD1 matches 9 bases in the middle. The TCR was taken from a boy under 18 in good health. Sequenced material: blood. The CDR3 reads as follows: CASSPHTSTGGYGYTF. The nucleotides read TGTGCCAGCAGCCCGCACACTTCGACAGGGGGCTATGGCTACACCTTC.